This T cell receptor (beta chain) was documented in a study of CD8+ T cells in alopecia areata. As for treatment: oral pan-JAK inhibitor, 5-10 mg twice daily. Lesional scalp punch biopsies and peripheral blood came from alopecia areata patients. This CDR3 is built from 18 residues. CDR1 is SQVTM and CDR2 is ANQGSEA in the germline V gene. The junction had 15 bases not matched to a gene; V was cut back by 4 bases and J by 0 bases. A word on this clone: Its antigen is unknown.

Regarding the study as a whole: When scalp samples are sequenced, resident alphabeta T cells of normal skin are also captured. Many expanded lesional clones persisted in scalp and blood during tofacitinib.

Isolated RNA was reverse transcribed into cDNA used as the sequencing template. Libraries were prepared by immunoSEQ multiplex PCR; TCRdb keeps only in-frame clonotypes and omits some of them. The table has more than 150,000 clones, approximately 50% seen once; the top ten hold around 10%. The sequenced sample was CD8+ T cells sorted from blood, obtained at roughly week 53, from a patient treated with tofacitinib. This clonotype was obtained from a human donor with alopecia areata. The chain combines TRBV29-1 with TRBJ2-1, with TRBD2 matching over 7 bases. The CDR3 sequence: CSVVPDGDGGSSYNEQFF. DNA of the CDR3: TGCAGCGTTGTGCCCGACGGGGACGGGGGGAGCTCCTACAATGAGCAGTTCTTC.